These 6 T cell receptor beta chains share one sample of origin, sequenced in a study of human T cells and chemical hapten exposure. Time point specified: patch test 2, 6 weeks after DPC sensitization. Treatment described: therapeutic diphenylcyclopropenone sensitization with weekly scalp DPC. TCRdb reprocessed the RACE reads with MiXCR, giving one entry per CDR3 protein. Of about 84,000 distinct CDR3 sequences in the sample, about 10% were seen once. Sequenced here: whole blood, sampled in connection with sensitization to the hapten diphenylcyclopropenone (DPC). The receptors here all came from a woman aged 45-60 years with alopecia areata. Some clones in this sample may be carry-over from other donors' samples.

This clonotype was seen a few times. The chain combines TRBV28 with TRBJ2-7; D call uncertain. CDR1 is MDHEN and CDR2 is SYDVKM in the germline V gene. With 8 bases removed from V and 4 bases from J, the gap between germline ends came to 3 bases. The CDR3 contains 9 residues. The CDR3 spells CASGYEQYF. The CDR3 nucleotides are TGTGCCAGCGGATACGAGCAGTACTTC.

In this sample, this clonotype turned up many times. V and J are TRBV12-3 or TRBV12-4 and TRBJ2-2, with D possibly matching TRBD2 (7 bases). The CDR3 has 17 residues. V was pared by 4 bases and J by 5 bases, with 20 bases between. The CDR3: CASSSLGGGDRTGELFF. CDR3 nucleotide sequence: TGTGCCAGCAGTTCCCTCGGAGGGGGGGACCGTACCGGGGAGCTGTTTTTT.

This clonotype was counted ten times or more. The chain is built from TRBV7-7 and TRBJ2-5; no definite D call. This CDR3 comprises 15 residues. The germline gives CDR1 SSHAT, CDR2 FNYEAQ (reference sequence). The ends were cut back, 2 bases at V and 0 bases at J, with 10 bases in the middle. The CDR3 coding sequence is TGTGCCAGCAGCTTACTCGGCGACTACCAAGAGACCCAGTACTTC. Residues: CASSLLGDYQETQYF.

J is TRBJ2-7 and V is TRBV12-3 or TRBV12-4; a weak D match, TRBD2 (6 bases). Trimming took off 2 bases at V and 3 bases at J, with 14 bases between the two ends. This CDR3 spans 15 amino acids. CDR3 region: CASSLYSGQLYEQYF. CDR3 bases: TGTGCCAGCAGTTTATATAGCGGCCAGCTCTACGAGCAGTACTTC.

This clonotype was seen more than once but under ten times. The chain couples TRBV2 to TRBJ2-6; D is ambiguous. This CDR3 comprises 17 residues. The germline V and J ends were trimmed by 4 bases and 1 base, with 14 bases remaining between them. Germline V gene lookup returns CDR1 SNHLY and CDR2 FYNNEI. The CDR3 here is CASSGVGQGSGANVLTF. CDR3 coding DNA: TGTGCCAGCAGTGGTGTAGGTCAAGGGTCTGGGGCCAACGTCCTGACTTTC.

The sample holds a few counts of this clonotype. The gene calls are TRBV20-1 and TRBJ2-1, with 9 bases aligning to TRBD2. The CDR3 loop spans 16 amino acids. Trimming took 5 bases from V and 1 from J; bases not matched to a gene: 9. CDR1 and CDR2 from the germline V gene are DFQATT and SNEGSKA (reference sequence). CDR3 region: CSADTLSGRSYNEQFF. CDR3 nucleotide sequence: TGCAGTGCTGACACGCTAAGCGGGAGGTCCTACAATGAGCAGTTCTTC.